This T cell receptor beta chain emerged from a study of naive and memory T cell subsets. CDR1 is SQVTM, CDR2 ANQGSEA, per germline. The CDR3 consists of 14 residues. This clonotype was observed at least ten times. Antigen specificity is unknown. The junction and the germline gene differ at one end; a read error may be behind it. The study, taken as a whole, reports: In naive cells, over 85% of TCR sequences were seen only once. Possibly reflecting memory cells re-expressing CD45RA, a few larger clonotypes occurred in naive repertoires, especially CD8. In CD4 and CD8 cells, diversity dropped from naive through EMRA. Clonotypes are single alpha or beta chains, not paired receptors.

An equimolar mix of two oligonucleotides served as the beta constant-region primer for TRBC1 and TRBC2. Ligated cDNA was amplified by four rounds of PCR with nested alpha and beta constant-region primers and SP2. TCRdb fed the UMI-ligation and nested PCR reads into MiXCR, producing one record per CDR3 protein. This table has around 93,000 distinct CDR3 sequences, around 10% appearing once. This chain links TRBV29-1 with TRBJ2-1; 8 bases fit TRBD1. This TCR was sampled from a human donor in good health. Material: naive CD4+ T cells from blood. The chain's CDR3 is CSVEGAQGGDEQFF. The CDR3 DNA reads TGCAGCGTCGAAGGGGCACAGGGGGGTGATGAGCAGTTCTTC.